This T cell receptor beta chain was captured by sequencing in a study of shared clonotypes between healthy human individuals. A word on this clone: The antigen remains unidentified.

Study-wide results and caveats: Clonotypes not shared had lower generation probabilities than those common to all four donors.

The repertoire was sequenced with immunoSEQ multiplex PCR; TCRdb's copy has only in-frame clones and lacks some. The sample lists 2.3 million or so clones, roughly 93% occurring once. The study drew its donors from healthy HIV-negative adults without recent acute infections or vaccinations. CD4+ cells yielded CD45RA+ naive and CD45RA-negative memory subsets. Sequencing was performed on naive CD4+ T cells from PBMCs. Subset described: CD45RA+ positively selected. This receptor was obtained from a young man in good health. Some clones in this sample may be carry-over from other donors' samples.

CDR3 nucleotides: TGTGCCACTCTCGGCCGGGGGTGGGACTATGGCTACACCTTC. Translating gives CATLGRGWDYGYTF. The rearrangement uses TRBV28 and TRBJ1-2, with a possible D match to TRBD1 (5 bases). The ends were cut back, 10 bases at V and 3 bases at J, with 18 bases in the middle. Germline V gives CDR1 MDHEN, CDR2 SYDVKM. The CDR3 runs 14 residues.